This T cell receptor beta chain derives from a study of vaccination and CD4 T cells after COVID-19. In the study overall: The study drew post-COVID samples a median roughly 100 days after diagnosis (range 35 to 161).

Treatment here: approximately 9-day PBMC culture with coronavirus spike peptide pools or control peptides (ViraFEST assay). The count of this clonotype is one. The antigen is undetermined. Findings and caveats of the study: Spike mono-reactive status applied to 304 of 307 vaccine-specific clones in convalescent patients.

This CDR3 comprises 15 residues. CDR1 is MNHNS, CDR2 SASEGT, per germline. V was pared by 1 base and J by 0 bases, with 10 bases between. With the Oncomine TCR Beta short-read assay, DNA from cultured CD4+ T cells was sequenced. Cultures of CD4+ T cells served as the source for extracting genomic DNA. Each CDR3 protein gets one entry after TCRdb re-called the PCR reads with MiXCR. The table records 12,000 or so distinct CDR3 sequences, about 40% of them present only once. The TCR originated in a human donor who had recovered from COVID-19. Sequenced input: CD4+ T cells from blood, cultured in vitro. V is TRBV6-1 and J is TRBJ2-7; D ambiguous. The CDR3 region has the DNA TGTGCCAGCAGTGAAGATAGCCTCCGCTCCTACGAGCAGTACTTC. The encoded protein is CASSEDSLRSYEQYF.